This TCR beta chain came from a study of PD-1 blockade in classical Hodgkin lymphoma. V lost 4 bases and J lost 3, with 15 bases in between. The CDR3 runs to 15 residues. CDR1 is MGHRA and CDR2 is YSYEKL in the germline V gene. This table comes from immunoSEQ multiplex PCR, and its TCRdb copy is limited to in-frame clones, with some not included. Of roughly 14,000 clones in the sample, 84% are singletons; the top ten hold approximately 24%. In its sample, this clone was seen a few times. Patients all relapsed after autologous stem cell transplantation, and there was variation in brentuximab vedotin exposure.

Source: peripheral blood mononuclear cells (PBMCs), taken at baseline. The rearrangement links TRBV4-1 to TRBJ1-1; D is undetermined. The clonotype originates from a human donor with classical Hodgkin lymphoma. The chain's CDR3 is CASSRDPKWDTEAFF. The CDR3 coding sequence is TGCGCCAGCAGCCGTGACCCCAAGTGGGACACTGAAGCTTTCTTT.